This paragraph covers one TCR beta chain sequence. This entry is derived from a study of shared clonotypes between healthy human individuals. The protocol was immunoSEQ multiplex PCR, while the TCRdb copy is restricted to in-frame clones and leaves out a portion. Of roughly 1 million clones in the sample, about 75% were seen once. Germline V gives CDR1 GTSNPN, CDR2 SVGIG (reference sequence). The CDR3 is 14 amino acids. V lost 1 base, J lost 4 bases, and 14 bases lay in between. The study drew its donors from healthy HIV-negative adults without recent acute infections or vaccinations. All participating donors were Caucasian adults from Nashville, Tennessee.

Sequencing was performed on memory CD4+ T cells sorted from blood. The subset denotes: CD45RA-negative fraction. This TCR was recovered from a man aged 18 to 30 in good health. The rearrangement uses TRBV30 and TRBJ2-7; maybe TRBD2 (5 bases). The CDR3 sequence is CAWSELGPKYEQYF. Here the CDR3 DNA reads TGTGCCTGGAGTGAACTAGGCCCAAAATACGAGCAGTACTTC.